These 14 T cell receptor beta chains were all obtained from the same sample, sequenced in a study of chemoradiotherapy in HPV16-positive cancers. Clones were read by immunoSEQ multiplex PCR, and TCRdb kept only the in-frame ones, dropping some. Among roughly 19,000 clones, about 89% were seen once, and the ten largest hold more than 2%. The input for sequencing was blood, taken from a patient who underwent chemoradiotherapy. These receptors were collected from a human donor with HPV-associated anogenital cancer.

This clone came up once. This sequence joins TRBV21-1 and TRBJ2-5. TRBV21-1 is reported as a pseudogene. CDR3 length: 13 amino acids. The CDR3 nucleotides read TGTGCCAGCAGCGTGACGGCCCAAGAGACCCAGTACTTC. Translation: CASSVTAQETQYF.

The chain is built from TRBV2 and TRBJ2-2; 8 nucleotides align to TRBD1. The ends lost 6 bases at V and 1 base at J; junction bases unmatched: 4. This CDR3 is built from 15 residues. In germline, CDR1 is SNHLY, CDR2 FYNNEI. CDR3 DNA sequence: TGTGCCAGCAGGATAGACAGGGGGAACACCGGGGAGCTGTTTTTT. The encoded protein is CASRIDRGNTGELFF.

The chain carries TRBV19 and TRBJ2-3; unclear D gene. CDR3 length: 15 amino acids. Germline V gene sequence: CDR1 LNHDA, CDR2 SQIVND (reference sequence). V gave up 6 bases and J gave up 4 bases, with 17 bases separating them. For the CDR3, the DNA is TGTGCCAGTAGCCCGACCCCCACGAGTTCAGATACGCAGTATTTT. The encoded protein is CASSPTPTSSDTQYF.

V is TRBV7-2 and J is TRBJ2-7; maybe TRBD2 (5 bases). Germline V lookup: CDR1 SGHTA, CDR2 FQGNSA. The V end was cut by 2 bases, the J end by 7 bases, with 24 bases between. This CDR3 is built from 17 residues. CDR3 sequence (DNA): TGTGCCAGCAGCTTAAAGGGTGGCGGGCGCCCCCTGGGAGAGCAGTACTTC. Protein sequence: CASSLKGGGRPLGEQYF. The full variable domain, in which reference TRBV7-2 and TRBJ2-7 provide the parts outside the CDR3, is GAGVSQSPSNKVTEKGKDVELRCDPISGHTALYWYRQSLGQGLEFLIYFQGNSAPDKSGLPSDRFSAERTGGSVSTLTIQRTQQEDSAVYLCASSLKGGGRPLGEQYFGPGTRLTVT.

Here the CDR3 reads CASSQDRGMAQYF. The CDR3 coding sequence is TGCGCCAGCAGCCAAGATAGGGGGATGGCCCAGTACTTC. The genes are TRBV4-3 and TRBJ2-5, with TRBD1 as a possible D gene (6 bases). V lost 0 bases, J lost 9 bases, and 11 bases lay in between. The CDR3 is made up of 13 amino acids. From germline, CDR1 is LGHNA and CDR2 YSLEER.

This chain uses TRBV10-1 with TRBJ2-1, with 12 bases aligning to TRBD2. This CDR3 region has 22 residues. V shed 7 bases, J shed 2 bases, and the junction held 24 bases outside the gene matches. CDR1 is WNHNN, CDR2 SYGVQD, per germline (reference sequence). CDR3 protein: CASNRAGPLLTSGSSTYNEQFF. The CDR3 DNA reads as TGCGCCAGCAATAGGGCCGGGCCGCTTTTGACTAGCGGGAGTTCAACCTACAATGAGCAGTTCTTC.

This chain uses TRBV5-1 with TRBJ2-1, with D perhaps matching TRBD2 (5 bases). The CDR3 extends over 12 amino acids. Germline values: CDR1 SGHRS, CDR2 YFSETQ. The V and J ends lost 2 bases and 15 bases respectively, with 15 bases between them. CDR3 sequence: CASSFAGEGSFF. CDR3 DNA: TGCGCCAGCAGCTTCGCTGGAGAGGGTTCGTTCTTC.

V and J are TRBV10-2 and TRBJ2-4, with no clear D. V was shortened by 0 bases and J by 4 bases, with 7 bases between the two germline ends. The CDR3 sequence is 14 residues long. CDR1 WSHSY and CDR2 SAAADI come from the germline V gene. CDR3 amino acids: CASSESGRKNIQYF. The CDR3 DNA is TGCGCCAGCAGTGAGTCAGGCAGAAAAAACATTCAGTACTTC.

This chain joins TRBV15 and TRBJ2-6; D remains ambiguous. The CDR3 extends over 15 amino acids. V was trimmed by 8 bases and J by 3 bases, leaving 14 bases between them. Germline values: CDR1 LNHNV, CDR2 YYDKDF (reference sequence). The CDR3 bases are TGTGCCACCCAGGTGGGTGGGCTTGGGGCCAACGTCCTGACTTTC. Residues: CATQVGGLGANVLTF.

The V and J genes are TRBV7-9 and TRBJ2-3; TRBD1 is a possible D gene (5 bases). Germline values: CDR1 SEHNR, CDR2 FQNEAQ (reference sequence). This CDR3 has 17 amino acids. Trimming cost V 3 bases and J 0 bases, with 16 bases left between them. As DNA, the CDR3 is TGTGCCAGCAGCTTTCCCCCCAGGGTTGCTAGCACAGATACGCAGTATTTT. Amino acid sequence: CASSFPPRVASTDTQYF.

This clone has just a few counts. This chain joins TRBV7-6 and TRBJ2-2; D is uncertain. The CDR3 consists of 15 residues. Per the germline V gene, CDR1 is SGHVS and CDR2 is FNYEAQ. Trimming left V 5 bases short and J 1 base short, with 11 bases between. This CDR3 reads CASSPQNLNTGELFF. In nucleotides, the CDR3 is TGTGCCAGCAGCCCGCAAAATTTGAACACCGGGGAGCTGTTTTTT.

This chain links TRBV7-8 with TRBJ2-7; 8 bases line up with TRBD2. The length of the CDR3 is 14 residues. Germline V gives CDR1 SGHVS, CDR2 FQNEAQ. The ends lost 1 base at V and 7 bases at J; junction bases unmatched: 6. The CDR3 spells CASSLGSGILEQYF. CDR3 bases: TGTGCCAGCAGCTTAGGTAGCGGGATCCTTGAGCAGTACTTC.

This clone appeared a few times. The V call is TRBV14, the J call TRBJ2-2, with D uncertain. Germline CDR1 and CDR2: SGHDN and FVKESK. Trimming removed 4 bases at V and 0 bases at J, with 6 bases between. This CDR3 is built from 14 residues. CDR3 in DNA: TGTGCCAGCAGCCTCCACACGAACACCGGGGAGCTGTTTTTT. It specifies CASSLHTNTGELFF.

J is TRBJ2-1 and V is TRBV5-5; no clear D gene. The germline V and J ends were trimmed by 0 bases and 3 bases, with 4 bases remaining between them. The CDR3 is 13 residues long. Germline V gene lookup returns CDR1 SGHKS and CDR2 YYEKEE (reference sequence). CDR3 DNA: TGTGCCAGCAGCTTGGCAGACTACAATGAGCAGTTCTTC. Translated: CASSLADYNEQFF.